The 31 T cell receptor beta chains listed next were all sequenced from one sample in a study of Ad26.COV2.S vaccination and SARS-CoV-2 variants. TCRdb's copy holds only in-frame clones and misses some; the assay was immunoSEQ multiplex PCR. The table lists about 350,000 clones, around 89% of them singletons. The treatment: approximately 18 received Ad26.COV2.S at low or high dose, single or two shots; several received placebo; per-sample allocation not given. Each sample was drawn 63 days after the first injection (of vaccine or placebo). Specimen: peripheral blood, collected in a trial of Ad26.COV2.S vaccine versus placebo. Receptors originate from a person between 18 and 65 years old who received the Ad26.COV2.S COVID-19 vaccine or a placebo.

As concerns this clone: Other DNA sequences in this specimen translate into the identical CDR3. The gene calls are TRBV4-2 and TRBJ1-5; D gene uncertain. Trimming left V 0 bases short and J 4 bases short, with 4 bases between. The CDR3 has 13 amino acids. Looked up from germline, CDR1 is LGHNA and CDR2 is YNFKEQ. CDR3: CASSQDLNQPQHF. The CDR3 DNA is TGTGCCAGCAGCCAAGATCTGAATCAGCCCCAGCATTTT.

This clone was seen a single time. The chain employs TRBV4-3 and TRBJ1-1; D is unresolved. The V gene lost 0 bases and the J gene lost 4 bases, with 12 bases spanning the gap. The germline V gene encodes CDR1 LGHNA and CDR2 YSLEER. The CDR3 consists of 15 residues. The CDR3 is CASSQDGGLGTEAFF. Written as DNA, the CDR3 is TGCGCCAGCAGCCAAGATGGAGGGCTGGGCACTGAAGCTTTCTTT.

The V gene is TRBV7-9, the J gene TRBJ1-5; TRBD1 might be the D (5 bases). V lost 5 bases and J 1 base, leaving 15 bases between the germline ends. Germline V gene data show CDR1 as SEHNR and CDR2 as FQNEAQ (reference sequence). The CDR3 loop spans 16 amino acids. The CDR3 here is CASSPGAGSSNQPQHF. The DNA for the CDR3 is TGTGCCAGCAGCCCCGGGGCGGGCAGCAGCAATCAGCCCCAGCATTTT.

This clone was counted between two and nine times. CDR3: CASGAALGASYEQYF. CDR3 nucleotides: TGTGCCAGCGGGGCTGCCTTGGGAGCCTCCTACGAGCAGTACTTC. This rearrangement joins TRBV6-5 to TRBJ2-7; either TRBD1 or TRBD2 may fit D (5 bases each). With 8 bases removed from V and 0 bases from J, the gap between germline ends came to 17 bases. Germline loops: CDR1 MNHEY, CDR2 SVGAGI. The CDR3 has 15 residues.

The genes are TRBV11-3 and TRBJ2-1; TRBD1 matches 8 bases. This CDR3 has 15 residues. Germline V gene lookup returns CDR1 SGHNT and CDR2 YENEEA. Trimming removed 4 bases from V and 8 bases from J; junction bases left unmatched: 10. Here the CDR3 DNA reads TGTGCCAGCAGCTCTAGAGACAGGGGAACCCATGAGCAGTTCTTC. Protein sequence: CASSSRDRGTHEQFF.

The chain joins TRBV10-3 to TRBJ1-2; D is unclear. Trimming cost V 0 bases and J 7 bases, with 9 bases left between them. The CDR3 loop spans 13 amino acids. In germline, CDR1 is ENHRY, CDR2 SYGVKD. CDR3 amino acids: CAISESSRSGYTF. The CDR3 DNA follows: TGTGCCATCAGTGAGTCATCACGAAGTGGCTACACCTTC.

The V gene is TRBV5-1, the J gene TRBJ2-2; possibly TRBD1 for D (6 bases). The V gene lost 7 bases and the J gene lost 3 bases, with 22 bases spanning the gap. From germline, CDR1 is SGHRS and CDR2 YFSETQ. The CDR3 is made up of 17 amino acids. CDR3 sequence reads: CASGGTSESMYTGELFF. The CDR3 coding sequence is TGCGCCAGCGGTGGGACATCCGAGAGTATGTACACCGGGGAGCTGTTTTTT. Looking up the rest from reference TRBV5-1 and TRBJ2-2 gives the full variable domain: KAGVTQTPRYLIKTRGQQVTLSCSPISGHRSVSWYQQTPGQGLQFLFEYFSETQRNKGNFPGRFSGRQFSNSRSEMNVSTLELGDSALYLCASGGTSESMYTGELFFGEGSRLTVL.

This sequence joins TRBV3-1 (or the pseudogene TRBV3-2) and TRBJ1-1; 7 bases align to TRBD1. Germline CDR1 reads LGHDT; CDR2 reads YNNKEL (reference sequence). V shed 0 bases, J shed 11 bases, and the junction held 9 bases outside the gene matches. The CDR3 spans 14 residues. The CDR3 bases are TGTGCCAGCAGCCAAGATTGGGCAAGGGGGCCCGCTTTCTTT. It specifies CASSQDWARGPAFF.

The V call is TRBV5-1, the J call TRBJ2-1, with 10 nucleotides matching TRBD2. Per the germline V gene, CDR1 is SGHRS and CDR2 is YFSETQ. The CDR3 runs to 15 residues. Trimming at V came to 5 bases and at J to 2 bases, leaving 4 bases not matched to a gene. CDR3: CASRASGSTYNEQFF. The CDR3 bases are TGCGCCAGCAGGGCTAGCGGGAGCACCTACAATGAGCAGTTCTTC.

Turning to this clone: Different DNA sequences within this sample yield the same CDR3. This chain links TRBV6-5 with TRBJ1-1, with 8 bases identical to TRBD1. J was trimmed by 1 base and V by 2 bases; bases with no gene match: 0. Germline CDR1 is MNHEY and CDR2 is SVGAGI. The CDR3 extends over 14 amino acids. As DNA, the CDR3 is TGTGCCAGCAGTTACGGGACAGGGAACACTGAAGCTTTCTTT. This codes for CASSYGTGNTEAFF.

This clone was counted only a few times. The chain is built from TRBV5-1 and TRBJ1-2; weak D call: TRBD1 (6 bases). The CDR3 length is 15 residues. Trimming shortened V by 0 bases and J by 2 bases, and 11 bases separated the two germline ends. Germline loops: CDR1 SGHRS, CDR2 YFSETQ. The CDR3 DNA follows: TGCGCCAGCAGCTTGGGGGCAGGGGCCAACTATGGCTACACCTTC. Protein product: CASSLGAGANYGYTF. The full variable domain, in which reference TRBV5-1 and TRBJ1-2 provide the parts outside the CDR3, is KAGVTQTPRYLIKTRGQQVTLSCSPISGHRSVSWYQQTPGQGLQFLFEYFSETQRNKGNFPGRFSGRQFSNSRSEMNVSTLELGDSALYLCASSLGAGANYGYTFGSGTRLTVV.

This clone came up once. Mismatch with germline at one junction end may stem from a read error. This chain joins TRBV4-1 and TRBJ2-3; 16 bases are shared with TRBD2. CDR3 size: 18 residues. Germline V CDR1 and CDR2: MGHRA, YSYEKL. DNA for the CDR3: TGCGCCCGCAGCCGGGGACTAGCGGGGGGGCGGGGCACAGATACGCAGTATTTT. Its protein product is CARSRGLAGGRGTDTQYF.

V usage is TRBV18 and J usage is TRBJ1-2; possible D gene TRBD1, 6 bases. The V gene's germline CDR1 is KGHSH and CDR2 LQKENI. The CDR3 is 14 residues long. V was clipped by 3 bases and J by 4 bases, with 12 bases between them. The CDR3 DNA is TGTGCCAGCTCACCTAGGGGGGATTTCTATGGCTACACCTTC. It encodes CASSPRGDFYGYTF.

In this sample, this clone turned up once. The chain carries TRBV19 and TRBJ1-4, with a weak D call TRBD1 (5 bases). Trimming cost V 5 bases and J 0 bases, with 13 bases left between them. This CDR3 is built from 16 residues. Germline V gives CDR1 LNHDA, CDR2 SQIVND (reference sequence). CDR3 nucleotide sequence: TGTGCCAGTAGTCTACCCGGGACTGCAACTAATGAAAAACTGTTTTTT. It translates to CASSLPGTATNEKLFF.

The rearrangement uses TRBV9 and TRBJ1-1, with a tentative D call TRBD1 (5 bases). The CDR3 runs 14 residues. Trimming removed 0 bases at V and 4 bases at J, with 10 bases between. Looked up from germline, CDR1 is SGDLS and CDR2 is YYNGEE. CDR3 loop: CASSVDSGGTEAFF. The CDR3 DNA is TGTGCCAGCAGCGTAGATTCGGGGGGCACTGAAGCTTTCTTT.

The chain has TRBV5-1 and TRBJ2-3, with no clear D. Per germline, CDR1 SGHRS and CDR2 YFSETQ. The CDR3 consists of 14 residues. V dropped 0 bases and J dropped 2 bases, with 7 bases sitting between them. The CDR3: CASSLDRITDTQYF. CDR3 nucleotide sequence: TGCGCCAGCAGCTTGGACCGCATCACAGATACGCAGTATTTT.

The CDR3 is CASSRNRANEQFF. CDR3 DNA: TGTGCCAGCAGCCGTAACAGGGCGAATGAGCAGTTCTTC. The chain combines TRBV7-8 with TRBJ2-1; maybe TRBD1 (6 bases). V was pared by 5 bases and J by 7 bases, with 12 bases between. Germline CDR1 and CDR2: SGHVS and FQNEAQ. The CDR3 sequence is 13 residues long. The full variable domain, in which reference TRBV7-8 and TRBJ2-1 provide the parts outside the CDR3, is GAGVSQSPRYKVAKRGQDVALRCDPISGHVSLFWYQQALGQGPEFLTYFQNEAQLDKSGLPSDRFFAERPEGSVSTLKIQRTQQEDSAVYLCASSRNRANEQFFGPGTRLTVL.

This chain connects TRBV4-1 to TRBJ2-1; 9 positions agree with TRBD2. The CDR3 extends over 16 amino acids. Per germline, CDR1 MGHRA and CDR2 YSYEKL. The ends lost 1 base at V and 7 bases at J; junction bases unmatched: 8. The CDR3 loop reads CASSQADGLATNEQFF. CDR3 nucleotides: TGCGCCAGCAGCCAAGCTGATGGACTAGCGACAAATGAGCAGTTCTTC.

The chain couples TRBV15 to TRBJ1-5; the D gene is possibly TRBD1 (5 bases). The V gene lost 0 bases and the J gene lost 1 base, with 13 bases spanning the gap. The CDR3 has 17 residues. Looked up from germline, CDR1 is LNHNV and CDR2 is YYDKDF (reference sequence). This chain's CDR3 is CATSRDRGVRSNQPQHF. The CDR3 nucleotides read TGTGCCACCAGCAGAGATCGGGGGGTTAGAAGCAATCAGCCCCAGCATTTT.

The chain is built from TRBV29-1 and TRBJ1-4; D is perhaps TRBD1 (5 bases). Germline assignment: CDR1 SQVTM and CDR2 ANQGSEA. The CDR3 is 14 residues long. Trimming stripped 6 bases from V and 2 bases from J, with 13 bases between. CDR3 DNA: TGCAGCGTGGCTCAAAGGGGCACTAATGAAAAACTGTTTTTT. Translating it yields CSVAQRGTNEKLFF.

This clone has ten or more counts. The chain joins TRBV7-8 to TRBJ2-7, with D perhaps matching TRBD1 (5 bases). The length of the CDR3 is 12 residues. Looked up from germline, CDR1 is SGHVS and CDR2 is FQNEAQ. Trimming pared 3 bases from V and 6 bases from J, leaving 9 bases between. This CDR3 is CASSFSGREQYF. For the CDR3, the DNA is TGTGCCAGCAGCTTTTCAGGGCGCGAGCAGTACTTC. Full variable domain (outside the CDR3, taken from reference TRBV7-8 and TRBJ2-7): GAGVSQSPRYKVAKRGQDVALRCDPISGHVSLFWYQQALGQGPEFLTYFQNEAQLDKSGLPSDRFFAERPEGSVSTLKIQRTQQEDSAVYLCASSFSGREQYFGPGTRLTVT.

This clone was found a few times. V gene TRBV7-9 combines with J gene TRBJ1-5; tentative D call: TRBD1 (6 bases). The V end lost 5 bases, the J end lost 4 bases, and 9 bases lay between the germline ends. The CDR3 totals 13 residues. Germline loops: CDR1 SEHNR, CDR2 FQNEAQ (reference sequence). This CDR3 reads CASSQGQNQPQHF. The CDR3 DNA reads TGTGCCAGCAGCCAGGGGCAGAATCAGCCCCAGCATTTT.

In its sample, this clone was seen once. The chain joins TRBV3-1 (or the pseudogene TRBV3-2) to TRBJ2-3; D is possibly TRBD2 (6 bases). V was clipped by 2 bases and J by 2 bases, with 11 bases between them. Germline V gene lookup returns CDR1 LGHDT and CDR2 YNNKEL (reference sequence). The CDR3 loop spans 15 amino acids. The CDR3 loop reads CASSQKGLPTDTQYF. In DNA form, the CDR3 reads TGTGCCAGCAGCCAAAAGGGACTGCCCACAGATACGCAGTATTTT.

V and J are TRBV19 and TRBJ2-7; perhaps TRBD1 as D (6 bases). This CDR3 has 13 residues. V was pared by 5 bases and J by 4 bases, with 12 bases between. CDR1 is LNHDA, CDR2 SQIVND, per germline (reference sequence). DNA for the CDR3: TGTGCCAGTAGTGACGGGACACTATACGAGCAGTACTTC. This sequence encodes CASSDGTLYEQYF.

The chain combines TRBV21-1 with TRBJ1-1; the table's D call, TRBD1, was not checked against the DNA. TRBV21-1 is deemed a pseudogene. There are 16 residues in the CDR3. The CDR3 coding sequence is TGTGCCAGCAGCAAGCAGGGTCGGGCTATGAACACTGAAGCTTTCTTT. Amino acids: CASSKQGRAMNTEAFF.

The J gene is TRBJ2-1, the V gene TRBV6-4, with D possibly matching TRBD2 (6 bases). CDR1 MRHNA and CDR2 SNTAGT come from the germline V gene. Trimming pared 4 bases from V and 0 bases from J, leaving 10 bases between. The CDR3 runs 15 residues. DNA of the CDR3: TGTGCCAGCAGTGTGGAAGCGGGCTCCTACAATGAGCAGTTCTTC. Residues: CASSVEAGSYNEQFF.

The rearrangement joins TRBV7-9 to TRBJ2-2; the match to TRBD1 covers 8 bases. V lost 5 bases and J lost 6; bases outside the gene matches: 5. This CDR3 has 14 residues. Germline lookup yields CDR1 SEHNR and CDR2 FQNEAQ (reference sequence). The CDR3 DNA reads TGTGCCAGCAGCCGACAGGGGATCCCCGGGGAGCTGTTTTTT. Its protein is CASSRQGIPGELFF.

J is TRBJ1-5 and V is TRBV6-2 or TRBV6-3; 7 nucleotides agree with TRBD1. There are 16 residues in the CDR3. Unmatched junction bases numbered 7, after V lost 5 bases and J lost 0 bases. Germline V gene lookup returns CDR1 MNHEY and CDR2 SVGEGT. The CDR3 DNA sequence: TGTGCCAGCAGTCGTGGGACAGAACATAGCAATCAGCCCCAGCATTTT. It translates to CASSRGTEHSNQPQHF.

This clone showed up just a few times. The chain joins TRBV12-3 or TRBV12-4 to TRBJ1-5; D not certain. CDR3 length: 13 amino acids. Between the trimmed V and J ends, which lost 3 bases and 1 base, there was a span of 4 bases. The CDR3 DNA reads as TGTGCCAGCAGTTTGGACAGCAATCAGCCCCAGCATTTT. This translates into CASSLDSNQPQHF.

The gene calls are TRBV28 and TRBJ2-7; D might be TRBD1 (5 bases). This CDR3 spans 14 amino acids. The V end lost 3 bases, the J end lost 2 bases, and 11 bases lay between the germline ends. CDR1 MDHEN and CDR2 SYDVKM come from the germline V gene. Written as DNA, the CDR3 is TGTGCCAGCAGTTTTAGCCAAGGGGCCTACGAGCAGTACTTC. It translates to CASSFSQGAYEQYF. Looking up the rest from reference TRBV28 and TRBJ2-7 gives the full variable domain: DVKVTQSSRYLVKRTGEKVFLECVQDMDHENMFWYRQDPGLGLRLIYFSYDVKMKEKGDIPEGYSVSREKKERFSLILESASTNQTSMYLCASSFSQGAYEQYFGPGTRLTVT.

The chain links TRBV6-5 to TRBJ1-3; 7 nucleotides line up with TRBD1. Germline CDR1 MNHEY, CDR2 SVGAGI. This CDR3 is 15 amino acids long. The J segment lost 3 bases and the V segment lost 2 bases, leaving 4 bases of the junction unmatched. The CDR3 sequence: CASSYGTANGNTIYF. The CDR3 bases are TGTGCCAGCAGTTACGGGACAGCTAATGGAAACACCATATATTTT.